The rows below give T cell receptor beta chains drawn from one sample of a study of blood T cell repertoires in COVID-19. Clones were sequenced by immunoSEQ multiplex PCR, and TCRdb holds only the in-frame ones, with some missing. The data contain 250,000 to 350,000 clones, around 92% of them singletons. The sample consisted of peripheral blood. These receptors originate from a man between 18 and 35 years old who had recovered from COVID-19. Both conserved end residues are part of each CDR3. The order of the fields is CDR3 DNA, CDR3 protein, J gene, clone size, V gene, D gene. The D gene is left open where the match is weak. Clone size is given for some rows only: seen once, a few or many times, or a class if the clone is expanded.

CDR3nt: TGTGCCAGCTCAGTAGGCCCGACGAGGGCTTTCTTT; CDR3aa: CASSVGPTRAFF; j_gene: TRBJ1-1; abundance: -; v_gene: TRBV18; d_gene: -
CDR3nt: TGCGCCAGCCACCCGGGGAGCTCCTACAATGAGCAGTTCTTC; CDR3aa: CASHPGSSYNEQFF; j_gene: TRBJ2-1; abundance: -; v_gene: TRBV5-1; d_gene: -
CDR3nt: TGTGCCAGCAGCCCGTATGCGGGCACGGGATACGAGCAGTACTTC; CDR3aa: CASSPYAGTGYEQYF; j_gene: TRBJ2-7; abundance: many; v_gene: TRBV5-4; d_gene: -
CDR3nt: TGTGCCAGCAGTTACCAAACGACGGAGACTGAAGCTTTCTTT; CDR3aa: CASSYQTTETEAFF; j_gene: TRBJ1-1; abundance: -; v_gene: TRBV6-5; d_gene: -
CDR3nt: TGTGCCAGCAGCTCCCCGGGACAGGGGGATGAGCAGTTCTTC; CDR3aa: CASSSPGQGDEQFF; j_gene: TRBJ2-1; abundance: -; v_gene: TRBV11-2; d_gene: TRBD1
CDR3nt: TGTGCCAGCAGTTACTTCGGGACAGGGGGCAATGAGCAGTTCTTC; CDR3aa: CASSYFGTGGNEQFF; j_gene: TRBJ2-1; abundance: -; v_gene: TRBV6-2/TRBV6-3; d_gene: TRBD1
CDR3nt: TGTGCCAGTAGGGTAGCGGGAGGCCTATACAATGAGCAGTTCTTC; CDR3aa: CASRVAGGLYNEQFF; j_gene: TRBJ2-1; abundance: -; v_gene: TRBV19; d_gene: TRBD2
CDR3nt: TGTGCCAGTAGTGCCGCTGGGTGGGCCGTCAATTCACCCCTCCACTTT; CDR3aa: CASSAAGWAVNSPLHF; j_gene: TRBJ1-6; abundance: -; v_gene: TRBV19; d_gene: -
CDR3nt: TGTGCCAGCAGTTACCCGGGACAGAATGAAGCTTTCTTT; CDR3aa: CASSYPGQNEAFF; j_gene: TRBJ1-1; abundance: once; v_gene: TRBV6-6; d_gene: TRBD1
CDR3nt: TGTGCCAGTAGTGGGGGCGGGGGCAGCAATCAGCCCCAGCATTTT; CDR3aa: CASSGGGGSNQPQHF; j_gene: TRBJ1-5; abundance: -; v_gene: TRBV19; d_gene: -
CDR3nt: TGTGCCAGCAGTTACTTGCCTAGCGGGGACTACGAGCAGTACTTC; CDR3aa: CASSYLPSGDYEQYF; j_gene: TRBJ2-7; abundance: -; v_gene: TRBV6-2/TRBV6-3; d_gene: TRBD2
CDR3nt: TGTGCCATCACGCGGGACAGGGTCACCGGGGAGCTGTTTTTT; CDR3aa: CAITRDRVTGELFF; j_gene: TRBJ2-2; abundance: -; v_gene: TRBV10-3; d_gene: TRBD1
CDR3nt: TGTGCCTGGAGTGTCCCCTTTACTACTAGCGGGAGGTTCCACAATGAGCAGTTCTTC; CDR3aa: CAWSVPFTTSGRFHNEQFF; j_gene: TRBJ2-1; abundance: -; v_gene: TRBV30; d_gene: TRBD2
CDR3nt: TGTGCCAGCAGCCCTACCGTGAGGGGGAAGACTGAAGCTTTCTTT; CDR3aa: CASSPTVRGKTEAFF; j_gene: TRBJ1-1; abundance: -; v_gene: TRBV11-2; d_gene: -
CDR3nt: TGTGCCAGCAGTTACGGGGACATTCAATATGGCTACACCTTC; CDR3aa: CASSYGDIQYGYTF; j_gene: TRBJ1-2; abundance: -; v_gene: TRBV6-6; d_gene: -
CDR3nt: TGTGCCAGCAGCAATACAGGTGTGAACACTGAAGCTTTCTTT; CDR3aa: CASSNTGVNTEAFF; j_gene: TRBJ1-1; abundance: -; v_gene: TRBV3-1/TRBV3-2; d_gene: -
CDR3nt: TGTGCCACCAGCCCTGGGGCCGGGCCCCAAGAGACCCAGTACTTC; CDR3aa: CATSPGAGPQETQYF; j_gene: TRBJ2-5; abundance: once; v_gene: TRBV15; d_gene: -
CDR3nt: TGTGCCTGGAGTTATATAGCGGATACCGCTCGCTACAATGAGCAGTTCTTC; CDR3aa: CAWSYIADTARYNEQFF; j_gene: TRBJ2-1; abundance: -; v_gene: TRBV30; d_gene: -
CDR3nt: TGTGCCAGCAGCTTAGTGGAATCAGGTTTTAGCACCATATATTTT; CDR3aa: CASSLVESGFSTIYF; j_gene: TRBJ1-3; abundance: -; v_gene: TRBV7-2; d_gene: -
CDR3nt: TGTGCCAGTAGTATCCTAGCGGGAGGATTAGTGAATGAGCAGTTCTTC; CDR3aa: CASSILAGGLVNEQFF; j_gene: TRBJ2-1; abundance: -; v_gene: TRBV19; d_gene: TRBD2
CDR3nt: TGCGCCAGCAGCCAAGACCGGACTAGCGGGAGGGTCAATGAGCAGTTCTTC; CDR3aa: CASSQDRTSGRVNEQFF; j_gene: TRBJ2-1; abundance: -; v_gene: TRBV4-1; d_gene: TRBD2
CDR3nt: TGTGCCGTCACTAGCGGGCAGGCAAACTACAATGAGCAGTTCTTC; CDR3aa: CAVTSGQANYNEQFF; j_gene: TRBJ2-1; abundance: -; v_gene: TRBV10-3; d_gene: TRBD2
CDR3nt: TGCGCCAGCTCTCCGGGAGGGGCAACTAATGAAAAACTGTTTTTT; CDR3aa: CASSPGGATNEKLFF; j_gene: TRBJ1-4; abundance: -; v_gene: TRBV5-1; d_gene: -
CDR3nt: TGTGCCAGCAGGCGACTAGCGGGGGGCGGGGGAGAGACCCAGTACTTC; CDR3aa: CASRRLAGGGGETQYF; j_gene: TRBJ2-5; abundance: -; v_gene: TRBV2; d_gene: TRBD2
CDR3nt: TGTGCCAGCAGCTTCGGGTTCTATACAGAGACCCAGTACTTC; CDR3aa: CASSFGFYTETQYF; j_gene: TRBJ2-5; abundance: -; v_gene: TRBV5-4; d_gene: -
CDR3nt: TGTGCCAGTAGTATAGAACTCTACCCAGGGAGTAGCGGGTGGGCCAAAAACATTCAGTACTTC; CDR3aa: CASSIELYPGSSGWAKNIQYF; j_gene: TRBJ2-4; abundance: -; v_gene: TRBV19; d_gene: TRBD2
CDR3nt: TGTGCCAGCAGTGAAGGGCCTAGCGAGTACTACGAGCAGTACTTC; CDR3aa: CASSEGPSEYYEQYF; j_gene: TRBJ2-7; abundance: -; v_gene: TRBV6-1; d_gene: -
CDR3nt: TGTGCCAGTAGACCCACCGGGACAGGGAACACCGGGGAGCTGTTTTTT; CDR3aa: CASRPTGTGNTGELFF; j_gene: TRBJ2-2; abundance: -; v_gene: TRBV19; d_gene: TRBD1
CDR3nt: TGTGCCGGCGGACAGGAAAGTCCCTATAGCAATCAGCCCCAGCATTTT; CDR3aa: CAGGQESPYSNQPQHF; j_gene: TRBJ1-5; abundance: few; v_gene: TRBV27; d_gene: TRBD1
CDR3nt: TGCGCCAGCAGTCAATCTCAGTCTAGCGGGAAGCTAGCCAAAAACATTCAGTACTTC; CDR3aa: CASSQSQSSGKLAKNIQYF; j_gene: TRBJ2-4; abundance: -; v_gene: TRBV23-1; d_gene: TRBD2
CDR3nt: TGTGCCAGAAGCTTCAATAGAGGATGGTGGACAGAGGCGAACACCGGGGAGCTGTTTTTT; CDR3aa: CARSFNRGWWTEANTGELFF; j_gene: TRBJ2-2; abundance: -; v_gene: TRBV7-5; d_gene: -
CDR3nt: TGTGCCAGCAGCAACCGGGACAGGGGTCCCGGGGAGCTGTTTTTT; CDR3aa: CASSNRDRGPGELFF; j_gene: TRBJ2-2; abundance: once; v_gene: TRBV14; d_gene: TRBD1
CDR3nt: TGTGCCGCCGGACAGGGCACGGGGGAAAAACTGTTTTTT; CDR3aa: CAAGQGTGEKLFF; j_gene: TRBJ1-4; abundance: -; v_gene: TRBV30; d_gene: TRBD1
CDR3nt: TGCGCCAGCAGCCAAGATGAAGGGGAGGGCGAAAAACTGTTTTTT; CDR3aa: CASSQDEGEGEKLFF; j_gene: TRBJ1-4; abundance: -; v_gene: TRBV4-3; d_gene: -
CDR3nt: TGTGCCAGCAGCGTAGAGGGGGCGCGAGGAAACACCATATATTTT; CDR3aa: CASSVEGARGNTIYF; j_gene: TRBJ1-3; abundance: -; v_gene: TRBV9; d_gene: TRBD1
CDR3nt: TGTGCCAGCAGCTTAGGCTCGGGGACAATTTCCTACGAGCAGTACTTC; CDR3aa: CASSLGSGTISYEQYF; j_gene: TRBJ2-7; abundance: -; v_gene: TRBV7-6; d_gene: -
CDR3nt: TGCGCCAGCAGCTTGGCGGGGTTTGGTTCTTCGCAGTATTTT; CDR3aa: CASSLAGFGSSQYF; j_gene: TRBJ2-3; abundance: -; v_gene: TRBV5-1; d_gene: -
CDR3nt: TGTGCCAGCAGCTTATGGGCCGAGATCCTCTACGAGCAGTACTTC; CDR3aa: CASSLWAEILYEQYF; j_gene: TRBJ2-7; abundance: -; v_gene: TRBV7-3; d_gene: -
CDR3nt: TGTGCCAGCACCCCAGGGGAATTACCGGATGGCTACACCTTC; CDR3aa: CASTPGELPDGYTF; j_gene: TRBJ1-2; abundance: -; v_gene: TRBV2; d_gene: -
CDR3nt: TGTGCCACCAACCACCCTAGCGGGAGTAGGAATGAGCAGTTCTTC; CDR3aa: CATNHPSGSRNEQFF; j_gene: TRBJ2-1; abundance: once; v_gene: TRBV24-1; d_gene: TRBD2
CDR3nt: TGTGCCAGCAGCCCCTCCTTGTACATAGCCCACGAGCAGTACTTC; CDR3aa: CASSPSLYIAHEQYF; j_gene: TRBJ2-7; abundance: once; v_gene: TRBV3-1/TRBV3-2; d_gene: -
CDR3nt: TGTGCCAGTAGTATTGAGTTTTCACCCCTCCACTTT; CDR3aa: CASSIEFSPLHF; j_gene: TRBJ1-6; abundance: -; v_gene: TRBV19; d_gene: -
CDR3nt: TGTGCCAGCAGTATTACAGGGCTGAATCAGCCCCAGCATTTT; CDR3aa: CASSITGLNQPQHF; j_gene: TRBJ1-5; abundance: -; v_gene: TRBV27; d_gene: -
CDR3nt: TGTGCCACCAGCAGACAACAGGGGGGAGTATATGGCTACACCTTC; CDR3aa: CATSRQQGGVYGYTF; j_gene: TRBJ1-2; abundance: -; v_gene: TRBV15; d_gene: TRBD1
CDR3nt: TGTGCCAGCAGCGTAGCTGAGGGGGCTGGAAACACCATATATTTT; CDR3aa: CASSVAEGAGNTIYF; j_gene: TRBJ1-3; abundance: -; v_gene: TRBV9; d_gene: -
CDR3nt: TGTGCCAGCAGTGGACTAGCGGGGGGCACCGGGGAGCTGTTTTTT; CDR3aa: CASSGLAGGTGELFF; j_gene: TRBJ2-2; abundance: -; v_gene: TRBV6-2/TRBV6-3; d_gene: TRBD2